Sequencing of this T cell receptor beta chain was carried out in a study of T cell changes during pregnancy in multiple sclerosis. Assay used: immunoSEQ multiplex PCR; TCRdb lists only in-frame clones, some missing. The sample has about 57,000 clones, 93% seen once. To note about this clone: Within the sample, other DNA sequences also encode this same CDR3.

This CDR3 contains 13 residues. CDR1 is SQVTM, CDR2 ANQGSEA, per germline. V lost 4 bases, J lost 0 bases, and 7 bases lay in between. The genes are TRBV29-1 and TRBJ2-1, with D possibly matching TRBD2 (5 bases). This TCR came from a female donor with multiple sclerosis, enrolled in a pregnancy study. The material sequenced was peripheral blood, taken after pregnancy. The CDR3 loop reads CSVAGYSYNEQFF. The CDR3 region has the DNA TGCAGCGTTGCGGGATACTCCTACAATGAGCAGTTCTTC.